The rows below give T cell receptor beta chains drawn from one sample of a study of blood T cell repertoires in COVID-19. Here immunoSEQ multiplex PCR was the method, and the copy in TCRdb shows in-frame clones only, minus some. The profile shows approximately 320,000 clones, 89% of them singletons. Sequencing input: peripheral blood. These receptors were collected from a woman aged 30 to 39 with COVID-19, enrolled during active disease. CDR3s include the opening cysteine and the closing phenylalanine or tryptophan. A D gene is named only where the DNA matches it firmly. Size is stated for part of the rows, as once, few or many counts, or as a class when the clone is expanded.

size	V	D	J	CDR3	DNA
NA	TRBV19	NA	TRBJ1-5	CASSIGKGPWASNQPQHF	TGTGCCAGTAGTATAGGGAAGGGGCCCTGGGCGAGCAATCAGCCCCAGCATTTT
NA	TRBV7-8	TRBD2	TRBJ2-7	CASTGSGAPVYEQYF	TGTGCCAGCACCGGAAGCGGGGCGCCTGTCTACGAGCAGTACTTC
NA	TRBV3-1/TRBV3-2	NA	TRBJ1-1	CASSPTGYGEAFF	TGTGCCAGCAGCCCTACAGGGTACGGCGAAGCTTTCTTT
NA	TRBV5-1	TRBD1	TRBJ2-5	CASSSGQGRETQYF	TGCGCCAGCAGCTCGGGACAGGGACGAGAGACCCAGTACTTC
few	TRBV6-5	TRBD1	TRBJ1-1	CASRSQGANTEAFF	TGTGCCAGCAGGTCACAGGGGGCTAACACTGAAGCTTTCTTT
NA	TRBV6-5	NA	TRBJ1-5	CASTPGFSNQPQHF	TGTGCCAGCACCCCAGGGTTTAGCAATCAGCCCCAGCATTTT
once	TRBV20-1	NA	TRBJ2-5	CSARRRETQYF	TGCAGTGCTAGGAGGCGAGAGACCCAGTACTTC
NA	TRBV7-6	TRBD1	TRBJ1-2	CASSLDGTGPYGYTF	TGTGCCAGCAGCTTAGATGGGACAGGACCCTATGGCTACACCTTC
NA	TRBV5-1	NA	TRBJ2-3	CASSLWLTSPDTQYF	TGCGCCAGCAGCTTGTGGTTAACTAGCCCAGATACGCAGTATTTT
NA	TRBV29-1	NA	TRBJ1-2	CSVEDRKGPANYGYTF	TGCAGCGTTGAAGATCGGAAGGGGCCAGCTAACTATGGCTACACCTTC
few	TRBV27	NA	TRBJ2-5	CASSLSGSQETQYF	TGTGCCAGCAGTTTATCGGGGAGTCAAGAGACCCAGTACTTC
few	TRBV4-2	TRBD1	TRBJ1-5	CASSQDGQGNQPQHF	TGTGCCAGCAGCCAAGACGGACAGGGGAATCAGCCCCAGCATTTT
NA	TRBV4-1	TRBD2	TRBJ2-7	CASSQRAGNYEQYF	TGCGCCAGCAGCCAGCGAGCGGGGAACTACGAGCAGTACTTC
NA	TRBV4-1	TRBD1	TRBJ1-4	CASQPGDSYIEKLFF	TGCGCCAGCCAGCCTGGGGACAGCTACATTGAAAAACTGTTTTTT
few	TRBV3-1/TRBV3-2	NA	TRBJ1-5	CASSQDPGLQPQHF	TGTGCCAGCAGCCAAGATCCAGGTCTGCAGCCCCAGCATTTT
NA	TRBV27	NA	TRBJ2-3	CASSLVSFDTQYF	TGTGCCAGCAGTTTGGTTAGTTTCGATACGCAGTATTTT
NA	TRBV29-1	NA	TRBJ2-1	CSVDGEYNEQFF	TGCAGCGTTGATGGAGAATACAATGAGCAGTTCTTC
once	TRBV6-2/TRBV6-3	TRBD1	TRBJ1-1	CASSPRQGYPEAFF	TGTGCCAGCAGTCCCCGACAGGGATATCCTGAAGCTTTCTTT
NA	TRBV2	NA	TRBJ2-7	CASSGLQQTSYEQYF	TGTGCCAGCAGCGGACTTCAGCAAACCTCCTACGAGCAGTACTTC
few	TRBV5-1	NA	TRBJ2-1	CASAPRTADNEQFF	TGCGCCAGCGCGCCCCGGACAGCCGACAATGAGCAGTTCTTC
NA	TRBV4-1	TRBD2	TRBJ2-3	CASSQDTGGGTDTQYF	TGCGCCAGCAGCCAAGACACGGGAGGGGGCACAGATACGCAGTATTTT
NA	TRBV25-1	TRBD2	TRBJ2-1	CASYPGGGREQFF	TGTGCCAGCTACCCGGGGGGAGGTAGAGAGCAGTTCTTC
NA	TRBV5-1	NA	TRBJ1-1	CASSSQTTDTEAFF	TGCGCCAGCAGTTCACAGACCACTGACACTGAAGCTTTCTTT
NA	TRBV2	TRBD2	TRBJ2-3	CASSGRGGYADTQYF	TGTGCCAGCAGTGGCCGGGGGGGCTACGCAGATACGCAGTATTTT
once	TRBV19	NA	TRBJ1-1	CASSPDYREGTEAFF	TGTGCCAGTAGTCCAGATTACAGGGAGGGGACTGAAGCTTTCTTT
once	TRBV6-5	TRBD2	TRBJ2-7	CASCLAGGPTYEQYF	TGTGCCAGCTGTCTTGCGGGGGGACCCACCTACGAGCAGTACTTC
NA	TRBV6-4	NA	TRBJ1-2	CASRDSNYGYTF	TGTGCCAGCAGGGACAGCAACTATGGCTACACCTTC
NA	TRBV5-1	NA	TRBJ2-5	CASSWARIGGAEETQYF	TGCGCCAGCAGCTGGGCGCGCATAGGGGGAGCGGAAGAGACCCAGTACTTC
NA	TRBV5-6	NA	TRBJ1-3	CASSYFGSRASGNTIYF	TGTGCCAGCAGCTACTTCGGGAGCAGGGCTTCTGGAAACACCATATATTTT
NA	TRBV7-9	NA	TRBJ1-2	CASSPRYRSNYGYTF	TGTGCCAGCAGCCCGAGGTACAGGTCTAACTATGGCTACACCTTC
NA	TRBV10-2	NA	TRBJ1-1	CASSEQGPVTEAFF	TGCGCCAGCAGTGAGCAGGGGCCGGTCACTGAAGCTTTCTTT
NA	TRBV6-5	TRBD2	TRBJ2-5	CASLRWGLEGETQYF	TGTGCCAGCTTGCGATGGGGACTAGAGGGAGAGACCCAGTACTTC
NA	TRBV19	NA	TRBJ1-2	CASRLTAGYTF	TGTGCCAGTAGGCTGACAGCTGGCTACACCTTC
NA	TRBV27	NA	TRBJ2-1	CASPSNNEQFF	TGTGCCAGCCCAAGCAACAATGAGCAGTTCTTC